Below, one T cell receptor (beta chain) is given with its context. Its antigen remains unidentified. The source of the sample is a study of lymphopenia after photon versus proton radiotherapy. Study outcomes and limitations: Only patients who died were analyzed for survival; proton advantage is unproven.

The method was immunoSEQ multiplex PCR; TCRdb's version includes in-frame clones alone and lacks a portion of them. The sample yields tens of thousands of clones, 85% seen once. This TCR came from a man aged 60-69 years with pancreatic cancer. The sequenced sample was peripheral blood, obtained from a patient treated with photon-based radiotherapy.

CDR3 nucleotide sequence: TGTGCCAGCAGTCAACAGGGGACAGACGGCTACACCTTC. It specifies CASSQQGTDGYTF. This chain uses TRBV7-3 with TRBJ1-2, with 7 bases aligning to TRBD1. Germline lookup yields CDR1 SGHTA and CDR2 FQGTGA. J gave up 8 bases and V 6 bases, and 9 bases lay outside the gene matches. CDR3 size: 13 residues.